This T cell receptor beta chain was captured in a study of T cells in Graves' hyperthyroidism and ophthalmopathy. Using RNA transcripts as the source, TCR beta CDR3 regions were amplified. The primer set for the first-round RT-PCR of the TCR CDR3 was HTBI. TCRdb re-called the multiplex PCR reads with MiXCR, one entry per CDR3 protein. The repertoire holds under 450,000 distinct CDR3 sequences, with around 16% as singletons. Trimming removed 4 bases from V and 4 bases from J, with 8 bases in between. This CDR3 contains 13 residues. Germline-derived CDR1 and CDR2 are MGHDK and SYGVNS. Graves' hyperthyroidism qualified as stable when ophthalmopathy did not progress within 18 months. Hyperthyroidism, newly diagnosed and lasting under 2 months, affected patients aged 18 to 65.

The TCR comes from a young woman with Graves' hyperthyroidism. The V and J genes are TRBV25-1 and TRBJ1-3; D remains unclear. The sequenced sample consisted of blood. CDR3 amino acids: CASSGAAGNTIYF. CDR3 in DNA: TGTGCCAGCAGTGGGGCAGCAGGAAACACCATATATTTT.